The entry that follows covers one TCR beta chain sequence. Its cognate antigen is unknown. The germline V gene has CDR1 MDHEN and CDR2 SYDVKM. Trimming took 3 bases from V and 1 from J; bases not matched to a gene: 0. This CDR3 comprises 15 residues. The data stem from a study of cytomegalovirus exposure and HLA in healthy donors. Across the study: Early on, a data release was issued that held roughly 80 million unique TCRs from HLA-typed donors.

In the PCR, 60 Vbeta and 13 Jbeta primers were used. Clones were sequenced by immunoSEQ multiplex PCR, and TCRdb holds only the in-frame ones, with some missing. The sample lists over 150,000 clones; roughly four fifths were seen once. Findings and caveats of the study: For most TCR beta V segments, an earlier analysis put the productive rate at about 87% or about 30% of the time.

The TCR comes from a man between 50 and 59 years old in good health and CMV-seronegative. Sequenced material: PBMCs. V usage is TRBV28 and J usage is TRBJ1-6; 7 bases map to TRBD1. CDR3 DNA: TGTGCCAGCAGTTTGGGACAGTCCTATAATTCACCCCTCCACTTT. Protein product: CASSLGQSYNSPLHF.